Each of the 27 T cell receptor beta chains below was sequenced from the same sample in a study of identical twins. TCRdb redid the calling of the 5' RACE reads with MiXCR, one entry per CDR3 protein. The table lists about 220,000 distinct CDR3 sequences, 7% to 8.5% of them singletons. The same specimen was also included in a second study, on yellow fever vaccine responses in identical twins.

Sequenced material: CD8+ T cells sorted from blood. The receptors were gathered from a woman in her late teens or twenties in good health.

This clonotype appeared a few times. The CDR3 DNA reads as TGTGCCAGCAGCTTTGGCCGAGGTGTACATGGAGCTTTCTTT. It translates to CASSFGRGVHGAFF. The V gene is TRBV7-3, the J gene TRBJ1-1; D call uncertain. The CDR3 covers 14 residues. Trimming removed 3 bases from V and 10 bases from J, with 18 bases in between. Germline lookup yields CDR1 SGHTA and CDR2 FQGTGA.

This chain uses TRBV27 with TRBJ2-2, with D hard to call. Germline CDR1 is MNHEY and CDR2 is SMNVEV (reference sequence). V lost 2 bases, J lost 2 bases, and 9 bases lay in between. This CDR3 is 15 amino acids long. The CDR3 bases are TGTGCCAGCAGTTTACGGACCTACAACACCGGGGAGCTGTTTTTT. It encodes CASSLRTYNTGELFF.

V and J are TRBV5-6 and TRBJ1-5, with 10 bases aligning to TRBD1. The V gene's germline CDR1 is SGHDT and CDR2 YYEEEE. The CDR3 runs 16 residues. Trimming removed 3 bases from V and 3 bases from J; junction bases left unmatched: 6. This CDR3 reads CASSSDRGDFNQPQHF. The CDR3 DNA reads TGTGCCAGCAGCTCGGACAGGGGGGACTTCAATCAGCCCCAGCATTTT.

This clonotype has at least ten counts. The chain links TRBV7-2 to TRBJ2-1; D uncertain. The length of the CDR3 is 16 residues. Looked up from germline, CDR1 is SGHTA and CDR2 is FQGNSA. V lost 5 bases and J lost 0, with 14 bases in between. CDR3 in DNA: TGTGCCAGCAGCCCTGGGCCCTCCAGCTCCTACAATGAGCAGTTCTTC. It yields the protein CASSPGPSSSYNEQFF. The variable domain in full, with the rest retrieved from reference TRBV7-2 and TRBJ2-1, is GAGVSQSPSNKVTEKGKDVELRCDPISGHTALYWYRQSLGQGLEFLIYFQGNSAPDKSGLPSDRFSAERTGGSVSTLTIQRTQQEDSAVYLCASSPGPSSSYNEQFFGPGTRLTVL.

The genes are TRBV12-3 or TRBV12-4 and TRBJ2-7; no reliable D call. The CDR3 has 13 amino acids. Trimming took 1 base from V and 6 from J, leaving 10 bases between them. CDR3: CASSLGSGSEQYF. CDR3 nucleotide sequence: TGTGCCAGCAGTTTAGGGTCAGGAAGCGAGCAGTACTTC.

The table lists this clonotype with many counts. The genes are TRBV29-1 and TRBJ2-1; 7 bases line up with TRBD2. The CDR3 totals 16 residues. Trimming took 4 bases from V and 7 from J; bases not matched to a gene: 16. Germline CDR1 and CDR2: SQVTM and ANQGSEA. In DNA form, the CDR3 reads TGCAGCGTTGTTGGGACTACCCAAACTACGGTGAATGAGCAGTTCTTC. It codes for CSVVGTTQTTVNEQFF.

The chain joins TRBV7-6 to TRBJ2-2, with 11 bases aligning to TRBD2. The CDR3 has 16 amino acids. Trimming at V came to 1 base and at J to 6 bases, leaving 4 bases not matched to a gene. CDR1 SGHVS and CDR2 FNYEAQ come from the germline V gene. The CDR3 region is CASSLGLAGLAGELFF. Written as DNA, the CDR3 is TGTGCCAGCAGCTTAGGACTAGCGGGATTGGCCGGGGAGCTGTTTTTT.

The genes are TRBV9 and TRBJ2-1; TRBD2 aligns across 9 bases. Germline assignment: CDR1 SGDLS and CDR2 YYNGEE. With 3 bases clipped from V and 7 bases from J, the junction kept 8 bases outside the gene matches. This CDR3 has 15 residues. The CDR3 reads CASSAAGGPSNEQFF. CDR3 coding DNA: TGTGCCAGCAGCGCGGCGGGGGGGCCCTCGAATGAGCAGTTCTTC.

This clonotype was observed a handful of times. The J gene is TRBJ2-7, the V gene TRBV7-8; TRBD2 aligns across 11 bases. The V and J ends lost 6 bases and 3 bases, in that order; junction bases with no gene match: 4. The germline gives CDR1 SGHVS, CDR2 FQNEAQ. The CDR3 has 14 residues. The CDR3 DNA reads as TGTGCCAGCAGACCCACTAGCGGGAGCTACGAGCAGTACTTC. Its protein is CASRPTSGSYEQYF.

The V call is TRBV6-5, the J call TRBJ1-1; D is unclear. This CDR3 region has 15 residues. Trimming took off 0 bases at V and 0 bases at J, with 8 bases between the two ends. Germline values: CDR1 MNHEY, CDR2 SVGAGI. The CDR3 DNA reads as TGTGCCAGCAGTTACTCTGGTGAGCTGAACACTGAAGCTTTCTTT. This translates into CASSYSGELNTEAFF.

This clonotype came up many times. This chain connects TRBV15 to TRBJ1-4; no definite D call. Per the germline V gene, CDR1 is LNHNV and CDR2 is YYDKDF (reference sequence). The V and J ends lost 7 bases and 3 bases respectively, with 15 bases between them. The CDR3 sequence is 15 residues long. The CDR3 coding sequence is TGTGCCACCACCGTGGGGAGAGAGGCTAATGAAAAACTGTTTTTT. This codes for CATTVGREANEKLFF.

The chain combines TRBV5-1 with TRBJ2-3; D gene uncertain. With 9 bases removed from V and 6 bases from J, the gap between germline ends came to 23 bases. This CDR3 contains 15 residues. In germline, CDR1 is SGHRS, CDR2 YFSETQ. CDR3 bases: TGCGCCACCAGACCGGAGATAGAGATAGGGGATACGCAGTATTTT. Translating it yields CATRPEIEIGDTQYF.

This clonotype was detected only a few times. V and J are TRBV11-1 and TRBJ2-1; 14 nucleotides agree with TRBD2. CDR1 is SGHAT, CDR2 FQDESV, per germline (reference sequence). This CDR3 spans 19 amino acids. Losses at the gene ends were 5 bases for V and 0 bases for J; bases not matched to a gene: 9. The CDR3 sequence is CASSPGLAGGPSSYNEQFF. The CDR3 nucleotides are TGTGCCAGCAGCCCTGGACTAGCGGGGGGCCCGAGCTCCTACAATGAGCAGTTCTTC.

This clonotype was seen only a few times. V is TRBV2 and J is TRBJ2-1; D remains unclear. Trimming removed 6 bases at V and 4 bases at J, with 16 bases between. The CDR3 contains 15 residues. Germline CDR1 SNHLY, CDR2 FYNNEI. CDR3 amino acids: CASRWLGNPYNEQFF. CDR3 DNA sequence: TGTGCCAGCAGATGGTTGGGCAACCCGTACAATGAGCAGTTCTTC.

This clonotype turned up a few times. The J gene is TRBJ2-2, the V gene TRBV7-8; unclear D gene. CDR3 length: 17 residues. Germline assignment: CDR1 SGHVS and CDR2 FQNEAQ. V gave up 2 bases and J gave up 4 bases, with 17 bases separating them. The CDR3 here is CASSLQFRVGGTGELFF. As DNA, the CDR3 is TGTGCCAGCAGCTTACAATTCCGTGTCGGCGGCACCGGGGAGCTGTTTTTT.

This clonotype has only a few counts. The DNA for the CDR3 is TGTGCCAGCAGTGATACCCACAGGGAGAACAATGAGCAGTTCTTC. Its translation: CASSDTHRENNEQFF. The chain recombines TRBV25-1 with TRBJ2-1; TRBD1 might be the D (6 bases). Trimming took 3 bases from V and 5 from J, leaving 14 bases between them. CDR1 MGHDK and CDR2 SYGVNS come from the germline V gene. CDR3 length equals 15 residues.

Here the CDR3 reads CASTRGRDRTEAFF. CDR3 coding DNA: TGCGCCAGCACCCGGGGGCGCGACCGCACTGAAGCTTTCTTT. This sequence joins TRBV5-1 and TRBJ1-1, with D maybe TRBD1 (6 bases). Trimming stripped 6 bases from V and 4 bases from J, with 16 bases between. This CDR3 spans 14 amino acids. CDR1 and CDR2 (germline): SGHRS, YFSETQ.

This clonotype was picked up a small number of times. The chain employs TRBV27 and TRBJ2-5; maybe TRBD1 (6 bases). Looked up from germline, CDR1 is MNHEY and CDR2 is SMNVEV (reference sequence). With 2 bases removed from V and 3 bases from J, the gap between germline ends came to 16 bases. The CDR3 totals 16 residues. CDR3 DNA sequence: TGTGCCAGCAGTTTAGTTCTGGGGGCGAGGGAAGAGACCCAGTACTTC. Residues: CASSLVLGAREETQYF.

This clonotype came up many times. The V call is TRBV12-3 or TRBV12-4, the J call TRBJ2-3; D unresolved. Trimming pared 6 bases from V and 1 base from J, leaving 2 bases between. This CDR3 is built from 11 residues. CDR3 loop: CASSRTDTQYF. Here the CDR3 DNA reads TGTGCCAGCAGCCGCACAGATACGCAGTATTTT.

This clonotype has ten or more counts. This chain joins TRBV4-1 and TRBJ1-5, with a possible D match to TRBD1 (5 bases). The CDR3 runs to 16 residues. The germline V gene has CDR1 MGHRA and CDR2 YSYEKL. V gave up 0 bases and J gave up 3 bases, with 12 bases separating them. The chain's CDR3 is CASSQEGGDLNQPQHF. DNA for the CDR3: TGCGCCAGCAGCCAAGAAGGAGGGGATCTCAATCAGCCCCAGCATTTT.

The chain recombines TRBV15 with TRBJ2-1; D is unclear. The CDR3 is made up of 13 amino acids. Trimming took off 1 base at V and 10 bases at J, with 11 bases between the two ends. Germline V gene sequence: CDR1 LNHNV, CDR2 YYDKDF (reference sequence). CDR3 region: CATSRVHSKEQFF. CDR3 coding DNA: TGTGCCACCAGCAGAGTGCACAGTAAGGAGCAGTTCTTC.

The chain employs TRBV5-6 and TRBJ1-1, with D possibly matching TRBD1 (6 bases). The V end was cut by 5 bases, the J end by 4 bases, with 12 bases between. Germline V gives CDR1 SGHDT, CDR2 YYEEEE. This CDR3 has 13 amino acids. The CDR3 bases are TGTGCCAGCAGACAGGGCGGGTCCACTGAAGCTTTCTTT. Translation: CASRQGGSTEAFF.

A few counts support this clonotype. The chain carries TRBV11-2 and TRBJ1-2; the match to TRBD1 covers 7 bases. V dropped 5 bases and J dropped 4; count of bases not matched to a gene: 7. CDR3 size: 14 residues. In germline, CDR1 is SGHAT, CDR2 FQNNGV. The CDR3 DNA sequence: TGTGCCAGCAGCCCCGGGACAGAGACCTATGGCTACACCTTC. Amino acid sequence: CASSPGTETYGYTF.

This chain connects TRBV28 to TRBJ1-3; D is unclear. The CDR3 length is 16 residues. V lost 6 bases, J lost 0 bases, and 15 bases lay in between. Germline lookup yields CDR1 MDHEN and CDR2 SYDVKM. This CDR3 reads CASRLSVGSSGNTIYF. CDR3 coding DNA: TGTGCCAGCAGGCTGAGCGTGGGAAGCTCTGGAAACACCATATATTTT.

This clonotype has a handful of counts. V gene TRBV28 combines with J gene TRBJ1-1; D is unclear. The CDR3 has 15 amino acids. The V gene's germline CDR1 is MDHEN and CDR2 SYDVKM. The V and J ends lost 2 bases and 3 bases respectively, with 13 bases between them. The chain's CDR3 is CASSLQGGLYTEAFF. The DNA of the CDR3 is TGTGCCAGCAGTTTACAAGGAGGGTTATACACTGAAGCTTTCTTT.

This clonotype was counted ten times or more. The V and J genes are TRBV20-1 and TRBJ2-7; TRBD2 matches at 15 bases. There are 16 residues in the CDR3. V gave up 7 bases and J gave up 2 bases; unmatched junction bases: 9. The germline V gene has CDR1 DFQATT and CDR2 SNEGSKA (reference sequence). CDR3 in amino acids: CSVTKGLAGGTYEQYV. In DNA, the CDR3 is TGCAGTGTCACGAAGGGACTAGCGGGGGGCACCTACGAGCAGTACGTC.

The chain links TRBV7-8 to TRBJ2-2; 10 bases fit TRBD2. CDR1 is SGHVS, CDR2 FQNEAQ, per germline. Germline trimming cut 6 bases from V and 8 bases from J; bases unmatched to any gene: 18. The CDR3 is 18 amino acids. The CDR3 spells CASSHPPGLAKMVGELFF. The CDR3, as DNA: TGTGCCAGCAGTCATCCACCGGGACTAGCGAAGATGGTGGGGGAGCTGTTTTTT.